The next 29 T cell receptor beta chains were all read from a single sample in a study of T cell repertoires in cytomegalovirus infection (dated by TCRdb to about 2019). The sample was run on an Illumina HiSeq 1500. TCRdb handled the public reads itself, with Q25 trimming in fastp and clone calling in MiXCR, and kept productive beta chains. CDR3 protein duplicates are merged, each entry listing the most common genes and DNA. Counted in this sample were about 440,000 distinct CDR3 sequences; approximately 31% of them appeared once. The ten largest clones represent about an eighth of the sample. Sequencing was carried out using PBMCs. These receptors were obtained from a human donor in good health (CMV status not recorded). Some clones in this sample may be carry-over from other donors' samples.

The chain employs TRBV15 and TRBJ2-3; D remains ambiguous. The CDR3 consists of 13 residues. V dropped 3 bases and J dropped 0 bases, with 4 bases sitting between them. Per germline, CDR1 LNHNV and CDR2 YYDKDF (reference sequence). Written as DNA, the CDR3 is TGTGCCACCAGCAGTCAGAGCACAGATACGCAGTATTTT. Residues: CATSSQSTDTQYF.

This chain connects TRBV14 to TRBJ2-5; possibly TRBD2 for D (5 bases). CDR1 and CDR2 (germline): SGHDN, FVKESK. V lost 1 base and J 5 bases, leaving 20 bases between the germline ends. The CDR3 sequence is 17 residues long. In DNA, the CDR3 is TGTGCCAGCAGCCAAGGCCCGGGAAAGTTTGGAAGGGAGACCCAGTACTTC. Protein product: CASSQGPGKFGRETQYF.

This clonotype was counted once. V is TRBV2 and J is TRBJ1-4; the D is unclear. The CDR3 is made up of 15 amino acids. CDR1 is SNHLY, CDR2 FYNNEI, per germline. Trimming left V 6 bases short and J 1 base short, with 12 bases between. The chain's CDR3 is CASREGDRTNEKLFF. CDR3 bases: TGTGCCAGCAGGGAGGGCGATAGAACTAATGAAAAACTGTTTTTT.

This clonotype appeared many times. The CDR3 reads CASSPSDRGAGNQPQHF. The CDR3 DNA reads TGTGCCAGCAGCCCCTCGGACAGGGGGGCTGGCAATCAGCCCCAGCATTTT. The chain employs TRBV3-1 and TRBJ1-5; 10 nucleotides line up with TRBD1. The V gene's germline CDR1 is LGHDT and CDR2 YNNKEL (reference sequence). V lost 4 bases to trimming and J lost 2 bases; unmatched junction nucleotides: 8. This CDR3 contains 17 residues.

CDR3 coding DNA: TGTGCCAGCACCATGGGGACGGGGAACACTGAAGCTTTCTTT. It is translated as CASTMGTGNTEAFF. V gene TRBV7-2 combines with J gene TRBJ1-1; tentative D call: TRBD1 (5 bases). Germline CDR1 is SGHTA and CDR2 is FQGNSA. V lost 7 bases to trimming and J lost 1 base, with 13 bases between them. This CDR3 contains 14 residues.

This clonotype was detected a few times. V gene TRBV10-3 combines with J gene TRBJ1-5; no reliable D call. V was pared by 3 bases and J by 4 bases, with 7 bases between. Germline loops: CDR1 ENHRY, CDR2 SYGVKD. The CDR3 has 13 residues. CDR3 region: CAISDGSNQPQHF. The CDR3 nucleotides are TGTGCCATCAGTGACGGGAGTAATCAGCCCCAGCATTTT.

This clonotype was recorded at least ten times. V and J are TRBV7-8 and TRBJ2-7; the D call may be TRBD1 or TRBD2 (5 bases each). This CDR3 spans 16 amino acids. The V end lost 2 bases, the J end lost 2 bases, and 16 bases lay between the germline ends. Germline CDR1 and CDR2: SGHVS and FQNEAQ. CDR3 protein: CASSLTNRMGAYEQYF. The CDR3 DNA follows: TGTGCCAGCAGCTTAACGAACAGGATGGGGGCCTACGAGCAGTACTTC.

The chain is built from TRBV11-2 and TRBJ2-3, with D possibly TRBD1 on 5 matching bases. Germline lookup yields CDR1 SGHAT and CDR2 FQNNGV. The CDR3 contains 14 residues. V was shortened by 8 bases and J by 2 bases, with 14 bases between the two germline ends. The DNA for the CDR3 is TGTGCCAGCGGCTCACAGGTCCCCACAGATACGCAGTATTTT. Its protein product is CASGSQVPTDTQYF.

This clonotype was seen repeatedly, ten times or more. CDR3 sequence: CASSLELIAGLRGYNEQFF. For the CDR3, the DNA is TGTGCCAGCAGCTTAGAGTTAATAGCGGGGCTTCGAGGGTACAATGAGCAGTTCTTC. The chain has TRBV7-2 and TRBJ2-1; 8 positions agree with TRBD2. V dropped 1 base and J dropped 4; count of bases not matched to a gene: 15. CDR3 length: 19 amino acids. Germline loops: CDR1 SGHTA, CDR2 FQGNSA.

The chain uses TRBV9 and TRBJ2-3; D is uncertain. V was shortened by 0 bases and J by 2 bases, with 13 bases between the two germline ends. This CDR3 spans 16 amino acids. Per the germline V gene, CDR1 is SGDLS and CDR2 is YYNGEE. The CDR3 DNA sequence: TGTGCCAGCAGCGTAGAGGCTTTCCCAGACACAGATACGCAGTATTTT. It encodes CASSVEAFPDTDTQYF.

Only a few counts were recorded for this clonotype. This chain connects TRBV20-1 to TRBJ1-5; 8 bases agree with TRBD1. The CDR3 extends over 16 amino acids. V lost 0 bases and J lost 9; bases outside the gene matches: 13. Germline CDR1 and CDR2: DFQATT and SNEGSKA (reference sequence). The CDR3 DNA sequence: TGCAGTGCTAGAGATCAGGGGTCAGGGGGCGGCGGGCCCCAGCATTTT. This translates into CSARDQGSGGGGPQHF.

This chain uses TRBV19 with TRBJ1-4, with D unresolved. Per germline, CDR1 LNHDA and CDR2 SQIVND (reference sequence). V lost 5 bases to trimming and J lost 7 bases, with 23 bases between them. The CDR3 covers 17 residues. The CDR3 protein is CASSAIPRAGVSEKLFF. The DNA of the CDR3 is TGTGCCAGTAGTGCAATCCCGAGGGCAGGAGTAAGTGAAAAACTGTTTTTT.

This clonotype was observed once. The chain employs TRBV5-6 and TRBJ1-2, with D possibly matching TRBD1 (5 bases). Trimming pared 4 bases from V and 0 bases from J, leaving 13 bases between. The CDR3 spans 15 residues. Germline CDR1 SGHDT, CDR2 YYEEEE. CDR3 in amino acids: CASSIGQDANYGYTF. CDR3 DNA: TGTGCCAGCAGCATTGGACAAGACGCTAACTATGGCTACACCTTC.

This clonotype was seen ten or more times. The chain couples TRBV28 to TRBJ2-1; 8 nucleotides align to TRBD2. The CDR3 covers 15 residues. V dropped 1 base and J dropped 8; count of bases not matched to a gene: 7. CDR1 is MDHEN and CDR2 is SYDVKM in the germline V gene. The CDR3 region has the DNA TGTGCCAGCAGTTTATACCGGGGGGGACAACATGAGCAGTTCTTC. This encodes CASSLYRGGQHEQFF.

This clonotype occurred a few times. The gene calls are TRBV28 and TRBJ2-7; the match to TRBD1 covers 7 bases. There are 14 residues in the CDR3. Unmatched junction bases numbered 8, after V lost 5 bases and J lost 4 bases. Germline V lookup: CDR1 MDHEN, CDR2 SYDVKM. The CDR3 sequence is CASSGQVPPYEQYF. The CDR3 DNA reads TGTGCCAGCAGTGGACAGGTCCCGCCGTACGAGCAGTACTTC.

The genes are TRBV19 and TRBJ1-1; D remains unclear. Germline V gene data show CDR1 as LNHDA and CDR2 as SQIVND (reference sequence). V was trimmed by 4 bases and J by 3 bases, leaving 24 bases between them. This CDR3 spans 18 amino acids. Here the CDR3 reads CASSTGTEPTRWDTEAFF. CDR3 bases: TGTGCCAGTAGTACAGGTACAGAACCGACAAGGTGGGACACTGAAGCTTTCTTT.

CDR3 in DNA: TGTGCCAGCTCGGCAGGCGGAAACACCATATATTTT. Its translation is CASSAGGNTIYF. The chain carries TRBV6-6 and TRBJ1-3, with unresolved D. Germline assignment: CDR1 MNHNY and CDR2 SVGAGI (reference sequence). V was cut by 8 bases and J by 4 bases, with 9 bases left in between. This CDR3 contains 12 residues.

This clonotype was detected many times. The V call is TRBV12-3 or TRBV12-4, the J call TRBJ1-5; D perhaps matches TRBD1 (5 bases). This CDR3 has 13 residues. V was trimmed by 7 bases and J by 6 bases, leaving 13 bases between them. CDR3 nucleotides: TGTGCCAGCAATCCCGGTGGGGGTCAGCCCCAGCATTTT. Its protein product is CASNPGGGQPQHF.

The CDR3 loop is CASSQELAGGREDIQYF. The DNA of the CDR3 is TGTGCCAGCAGCCAAGAACTAGCGGGGGGGCGTGAGGACATTCAGTACTTC. This rearrangement joins TRBV4-2 to TRBJ2-4; 13 bases line up with TRBD2. Germline lookup yields CDR1 LGHNA and CDR2 YNFKEQ. The V gene end was trimmed by 0 bases and the J gene end by 8 bases; junction bases not matched to a gene: 7. This CDR3 is 17 amino acids long.

This clonotype was picked up many times. V gene TRBV7-8 combines with J gene TRBJ1-6; D is ambiguous. Trimming took 5 bases from V and 4 from J, leaving 12 bases between them. Germline V CDR1 and CDR2: SGHVS, FQNEAQ. The CDR3 spans 15 residues. The CDR3 DNA reads as TGTGCCAGCAGCGTCAAAGTGGGGTATAATTCACCCCTCCACTTT. Protein: CASSVKVGYNSPLHF.

J is TRBJ2-7 and V is TRBV7-2; perhaps TRBD1 as D (6 bases). The germline V gene has CDR1 SGHTA and CDR2 FQGNSA. The V end was cut by 4 bases, the J end by 5 bases, with 15 bases between. The CDR3 is 14 residues long. Here the CDR3 DNA reads TGTGCCAGCAGCTCCCACCGACAGGCCCACGAGCAGTACTTC. This encodes CASSSHRQAHEQYF.

The chain carries TRBV3-1 and TRBJ1-3; D not resolved. Germline CDR1 and CDR2: LGHDT and YNNKEL (reference sequence). Trimming removed 1 base from V and 0 bases from J, with 10 bases in between. The CDR3 has 16 residues. The CDR3 is CASSQGGITSGNTIYF. The CDR3, as DNA: TGTGCCAGCAGCCAAGGGGGAATCACCTCTGGAAACACCATATATTTT.

The rearrangement links TRBV7-2 to TRBJ1-6; TRBD1 aligns across 7 bases. Trimming took 8 bases from V and 7 from J; bases not matched to a gene: 8. Germline V CDR1 and CDR2: SGHTA, FQGNSA. The CDR3 extends over 14 amino acids. The CDR3 region is CASGGLQGNSPLHF. The CDR3 bases are TGTGCCAGCGGGGGGTTACAGGGGAATTCACCCCTCCACTTT.

This rearrangement joins TRBV27 to TRBJ2-1, with 14 bases fitting TRBD2. The CDR3 is 15 residues long. From germline, CDR1 is MNHEY and CDR2 SMNVEV (reference sequence). Losses at the gene ends were 9 bases for V and 7 bases for J; bases not matched to a gene: 8. CDR3 sequence reads: CASKRGLAGGNEQFF. CDR3 DNA: TGTGCCAGTAAACGAGGACTAGCGGGGGGTAATGAGCAGTTCTTC.

This clonotype appeared a few times. In DNA, the CDR3 is TGCAGCGTTACAGGTGGCCCAAGCTCCTACAATGAGCAGTTCTTC. Its protein product is CSVTGGPSSYNEQFF. V usage is TRBV29-1 and J usage is TRBJ2-1; D is possibly TRBD1 (5 bases). Trimming stripped 5 bases from V and 0 bases from J, with 14 bases between. This CDR3 region has 15 residues. The germline CDR1 and CDR2 sequences are SQVTM and ANQGSEA.

This clonotype was seen more than once but under ten times. The chain links TRBV13 to TRBJ2-7; D gene unclear. The V end lost 0 bases, the J end lost 4 bases, and 13 bases lay between the germline ends. The CDR3 totals 15 residues. Germline CDR1 and CDR2: PRHDT and FYEKMQ (reference sequence). CDR3 coding DNA: TGTGCCAGCAGCTTAGGTGTGGGTATGACGTACGAGCAGTACTTC. Encoded protein: CASSLGVGMTYEQYF.

This clonotype showed up just a few times. V and J are TRBV7-8 and TRBJ2-7; TRBD2 aligns across 7 bases. This CDR3 region has 15 residues. V shed 0 bases and J 3 bases; nucleotides not matched to a gene: 5. Germline V lookup: CDR1 SGHVS, CDR2 FQNEAQ. In DNA, the CDR3 is TGTGCCAGCAGCTTAGCCGAGCGGGGTTACTACGAGCAGTACTTC. The encoded protein is CASSLAERGYYEQYF.

This clonotype was counted a few times. The rearrangement uses TRBV7-3 and TRBJ1-2; perhaps TRBD1 as D (6 bases). CDR1 SGHTA and CDR2 FQGTGA come from the germline V gene. CDR3 size: 15 residues. With 5 bases removed from V and 1 base from J, the gap between germline ends came to 14 bases. In DNA, the CDR3 is TGTGCCAGCAGCCACTCCGGGGGCCTTAACTATGGCTACACCTTC. It translates to CASSHSGGLNYGYTF. Combining the CDR3 with reference TRBV7-3 and TRBJ1-2 gives the whole variable domain GAGVSQTPSNKVTEKGKYVELRCDPISGHTALYWYRQSLGQGPEFLIYFQGTGAADDSGLPNDRFFAVRPEGSVSTLKIQRTERGDSAVYLCASSHSGGLNYGYTFGSGTRLTVV.

This clonotype appeared a few times. This chain joins TRBV20-1 and TRBJ1-1; D is unresolved. The CDR3 contains 15 residues. Germline V gives CDR1 DFQATT, CDR2 SNEGSKA (reference sequence). The V and J ends lost 3 bases and 1 base respectively, with 15 bases between them. The CDR3 loop is CSASPLSGSNTEAFF. For the CDR3, the DNA is TGCAGTGCTAGTCCGCTTTCGGGCTCGAACACTGAAGCTTTCTTT.